This T cell receptor (beta chain) was identified in a study of blood T cell repertoires in COVID-19. Across the whole study: COVID-19 samples, acute and convalescent, were from the United States, Italy and Spain. T cells, B-cell-depleted T cells, or PBMCs provided the cDNA or gDNA that served as material.

As processed by the authors: Estimated nucleated cell counts came from reference gene primer amplification. Here immunoSEQ multiplex PCR was the method, and the copy in TCRdb shows in-frame clones only, minus some. V and J calls and clone size are copied from that table; D and trimming were computed from the DNA. The repertoire holds about 76,000 clones, more than 90% seen once, with roughly a tenth in the top ten. The material sequenced was peripheral blood. The sequence was collected from a human donor in a cohort sampled during active COVID-19.

CDR3 DNA: TGTGCCAGCAGTTCCCGGGACAGGGGGCTCAATGAGCAGTTCTTC. It is translated as CASSSRDRGLNEQFF. This rearrangement joins TRBV6-2 or TRBV6-3 to TRBJ2-1, with 12 bases lining up with TRBD1. J lost 6 bases, V lost 4 bases, and 4 bases had no gene match. This CDR3 spans 15 amino acids. Germline CDR1 and CDR2: MNHEY and SVGEGT.